A single sample is the source of the 19 T cell receptor beta chains below, sequenced in a study of prognosis after radiotherapy for stage I lung cancer. Template was genomic DNA; TCR beta CDR3 amplified in two multiplex PCR rounds. First-round PCR, the initial amplification, used primers specific to each TRBV and TRBJ gene. From the multiplex PCR reads, TCRdb called clonotypes with MiXCR, one entry per CDR3 protein. The sample lists around 60,000 distinct CDR3 sequences, about 25% seen once, with 6.5% to 8.5% in the top ten. The sequencing here drew on PBMCs, taken before or after stereotactic body radiation therapy (not recorded which). The receptor set was obtained from a donor over 45 with non-small cell lung cancer.

The rearrangement links TRBV7-9 to TRBJ2-5; 7 bases align to TRBD1. Germline CDR1 reads SEHNR; CDR2 reads FQNEAQ (reference sequence). With V trimmed by 5 bases and J by 4 bases, 7 bases remained unmatched. CDR3 size: 14 residues. CDR3 coding DNA: TGTGCCAGCAGCGATGACAGGGTGTTAGAGACCCAGTACTTC. Its translation is CASSDDRVLETQYF.

This clonotype was found many times. This chain uses TRBV5-1 with TRBJ1-1; TRBD1 matches 7 bases. CDR1 SGHRS and CDR2 YFSETQ come from the germline V gene. V shed 5 bases and J 5 bases; nucleotides not matched to a gene: 6. The CDR3 is made up of 13 amino acids. CDR3 in amino acids: CASRRDSSTEAFF. The CDR3 DNA follows: TGCGCCAGCAGGCGGGACAGCTCGACTGAAGCTTTCTTT.

V gene TRBV28 combines with J gene TRBJ2-6, with D possibly called TRBD1 or TRBD2 (5 bases each). This CDR3 has 18 amino acids. Germline CDR1 and CDR2: MDHEN and SYDVKM. The V and J ends lost 5 bases and 2 bases respectively, with 19 bases between them. CDR3 sequence: CASSRRGTRYPGANVLTF. In DNA, the CDR3 is TGTGCCAGCAGTCGCCGGGGCACCCGCTACCCTGGGGCCAACGTCCTGACTTTC.

A word on this clonotype: This sequence may be a read error, since a much larger clone differs from it by one base. The chain joins TRBV20-1 to TRBJ2-4, with D possibly being TRBD1 (6 bases). Germline V gives CDR1 DFQATT, CDR2 SNEGSKA (reference sequence). This CDR3 has 14 residues. Here the CDR3 reads CSARFSQGKKIQYF. The CDR3 coding sequence is TGCAGTGCTAGGTTTTCGCAGGGGAAAAAGATTCAGTACTTC.

This clonotype was observed at least ten times. This sequence joins TRBV5-1 and TRBJ1-2; a possible D gene is TRBD1 (6 bases). Germline V gene data show CDR1 as SGHRS and CDR2 as YFSETQ. The CDR3 runs to 15 residues. Trimming removed 2 bases from V and 0 bases from J, with 11 bases in between. CDR3 nucleotides: TGCGCCAGCAGCTTACAGGGACAACCTAACTATGGCTACACCTTC. This gives the protein CASSLQGQPNYGYTF.

This clonotype has at least ten counts. V gene TRBV7-2 combines with J gene TRBJ2-2, with a tentative D call TRBD2 (7 bases). The CDR3 contains 14 residues. Germline assignment: CDR1 SGHTA and CDR2 FQGNSA. Trimming stripped 8 bases from V and 4 bases from J, with 14 bases between. Written as DNA, the CDR3 is TGTGCCAGCCGGGCGGGGGCGGTCACCGGGGAGCTGTTTTTT. It encodes CASRAGAVTGELFF. Full variable domain (remainder filled in from reference TRBV7-2 and TRBJ2-2): GAGVSQSPSNKVTEKGKDVELRCDPISGHTALYWYRQSLGQGLEFLIYFQGNSAPDKSGLPSDRFSAERTGGSVSTLTIQRTQQEDSAVYLCASRAGAVTGELFFGEGSRLTVL.

There are many counts of this clonotype. The chain uses TRBV6-1 and TRBJ2-7; D is perhaps TRBD1 or TRBD2 (5 bases each). Germline-derived CDR1 and CDR2 are MNHNS and SASEGT. The CDR3 sequence is 14 residues long. Trimming stripped 6 bases from V and 1 base from J, with 13 bases between. The CDR3 DNA is TGTGCCAGCAGGCCACCGGGACGGTCCTACGAGCAGTACTTC. It is translated as CASRPPGRSYEQYF.

This clonotype was detected ten times or more. The V and J genes are TRBV19 and TRBJ2-5; D gene unclear. The V gene's germline CDR1 is LNHDA and CDR2 SQIVND (reference sequence). The V and J ends lost 3 bases and 3 bases respectively, with 8 bases between them. CDR3 length: 13 amino acids. The DNA of the CDR3 is TGTGCCAGTAGTATGGCTGGGGAAGAGACCCAGTACTTC. This encodes CASSMAGEETQYF. The full variable domain, its missing parts supplied by reference TRBV19 and TRBJ2-5, is DGGITQSPKYLFRKEGQNVTLSCEQNLNHDAMYWYRQDPGQGLRLIYYSQIVNDFQKGDIAEGYSVSREKKESFPLTVTSAQKNPTAFYLCASSMAGEETQYFGPGTRLLVL.

This clonotype was seen repeatedly, ten times or more. The chain uses TRBV6-5 and TRBJ2-7, with TRBD2 as a possible D gene (5 bases). The CDR3 totals 15 residues. Germline CDR1 is MNHEY and CDR2 is SVGAGI. V was cut by 2 bases and J by 5 bases, with 16 bases left in between. CDR3 DNA sequence: TGTGCCAGCAGTTACCCCCAACGAGGGAAGCACGAGCAGTACTTC. Translating it yields CASSYPQRGKHEQYF.

This sequence joins TRBV28 and TRBJ2-3; TRBD2 agrees at 7 bases. The CDR3 is 15 amino acids. V lost 5 bases, J lost 12 bases, and 17 bases stayed unmatched. Per germline, CDR1 MDHEN and CDR2 SYDVKM. Here the CDR3 DNA reads TGTGCCAGCAGTCCCCTGGGGAGGGGCACAGATGCTCAGTATTTT. It codes for CASSPLGRGTDAQYF. The variable domain in full, completed from reference TRBV28 and TRBJ2-3, reads DVKVTQSSRYLVKRTGEKVFLECVQDMDHENMFWYRQDPGLGLRLIYFSYDVKMKEKGDIPEGYSVSREKKERFSLILESASTNQTSMYLCASSPLGRGTDAQYFGPGTRLTVL.

This clonotype was seen ten or more times. The chain is built from TRBV6-2 or TRBV6-3 and TRBJ1-1, with D tentatively TRBD1 (6 bases). Germline CDR1 and CDR2: MNHEY and SVGEGT. The CDR3 extends over 15 amino acids. The ends were cut back, 8 bases at V and 0 bases at J, with 16 bases in the middle. The CDR3 DNA follows: TGTGCCAGCCAAACAGGGCTGGGGATGAACACTGAAGCTTTCTTT. It codes for CASQTGLGMNTEAFF.

This clonotype has a count of ten or more. The chain links TRBV6-1 to TRBJ1-2, with a tentative D call TRBD1 (5 bases). The V gene's germline CDR1 is MNHNS and CDR2 SASEGT. V was clipped by 1 base and J by 4 bases, with 16 bases between them. CDR3 length: 16 amino acids. CDR3 sequence: CASSEVKGAAFYGYTF. DNA of the CDR3: TGTGCCAGCAGTGAAGTGAAAGGGGCCGCCTTCTATGGCTACACCTTC.

With regard to this clonotype: The likely explanation is a read error, given a far larger clone one base away. The chain couples TRBV6-8 to TRBJ1-6, with 7 nucleotides matching TRBD1. The V segment lost 9 bases and the J segment 9 bases; nucleotides outside the gene matches: 14. The CDR3 runs 15 residues. The V gene's germline CDR1 is MNHGY and CDR2 SAAAGT. The CDR3 protein is CARSVLDRSASPLHF. Written as DNA, the CDR3 is TGTGCCAGAAGTGTCCTGGACAGGTCGGCTTCACCCCTCCACTTT.

This clonotype was observed a few times. With a far larger clone one base away, a read error is the likely cause. The chain employs TRBV6-2 or TRBV6-3 and TRBJ1-3, with TRBD1 as a possible D gene (5 bases). The germline V gene encodes CDR1 MNHEY and CDR2 SVGEGT. CDR3 length: 14 amino acids. CDR3 in amino acids: CASSYKQEWNTTYF. The DNA for the CDR3 is TGTGCCAGCAGTTACAAACAGGAGTGGAACACCACATATTTT.

Points on this clonotype: This sequence is one base from a far larger clone and is likely a read error. This chain joins TRBV6-2 or TRBV6-3 and TRBJ2-7, with 7 bases lining up with TRBD1. Losses at the gene ends were 4 bases for V and 2 bases for J; bases not matched to a gene: 8. This CDR3 has 15 residues. Germline V gene data show CDR1 as MNHEY and CDR2 as SVGEGT. CDR3 DNA sequence: TGTGCCAGCAGTTCCGCTACAGGGGTTACCTACGAGCAGTACTTC. Protein sequence: CASSSATGVTYEQYF.

In its sample, this clonotype was seen many times. V and J are TRBV9 and TRBJ1-3; 9 bases fit TRBD1. Looked up from germline, CDR1 is SGDLS and CDR2 is YYNGEE. This CDR3 region has 19 residues. V lost 3 bases, J lost 0 bases, and 13 bases stayed unmatched. Written as DNA, the CDR3 is TGTGCCAGCAGCGGCCGGGACAGGGAAGGAGGGATCTCTGGAAACACCATATATTTT. It translates to CASSGRDREGGISGNTIYF.

This clonotype was observed at least ten times. This rearrangement joins TRBV2 to TRBJ1-6, with D possibly matching TRBD1 (5 bases). Germline lookup yields CDR1 SNHLY and CDR2 FYNNEI. V lost 3 bases to trimming and J lost 8 bases, with 20 bases between them. This CDR3 region has 17 residues. The CDR3 spells CASSEIRGSGADSPLHF. CDR3 DNA sequence: TGTGCCAGCAGTGAGATCCGGGGGAGTGGGGCCGATTCACCCCTCCACTTT.

In this sample, this clonotype turned up many times. CDR3 loop: CASSQGRSSYEQYF. In nucleotides, the CDR3 is TGCGCCAGCAGCCAAGGTCGCTCATCCTACGAGCAGTACTTC. The chain links TRBV4-3 to TRBJ2-7; D remains unclear. Trimming shortened V by 1 base and J by 1 base, and 8 bases separated the two germline ends. The CDR3 consists of 14 residues. From germline, CDR1 is LGHNA and CDR2 YSLEER.

At least ten counts were recorded for this clonotype. V and J are TRBV4-3 and TRBJ2-1; maybe TRBD1 (7 bases). CDR1 is LGHNA and CDR2 is YSLEER in the germline V gene. The CDR3 contains 16 residues. V gave up 0 bases and J gave up 12 bases, with 21 bases separating them. CDR3 region: CASSQEVRQGVGGQFF. In DNA form, the CDR3 reads TGCGCCAGCAGCCAAGAAGTCCGGCAGGGGGTGGGGGGGCAGTTCTTC.